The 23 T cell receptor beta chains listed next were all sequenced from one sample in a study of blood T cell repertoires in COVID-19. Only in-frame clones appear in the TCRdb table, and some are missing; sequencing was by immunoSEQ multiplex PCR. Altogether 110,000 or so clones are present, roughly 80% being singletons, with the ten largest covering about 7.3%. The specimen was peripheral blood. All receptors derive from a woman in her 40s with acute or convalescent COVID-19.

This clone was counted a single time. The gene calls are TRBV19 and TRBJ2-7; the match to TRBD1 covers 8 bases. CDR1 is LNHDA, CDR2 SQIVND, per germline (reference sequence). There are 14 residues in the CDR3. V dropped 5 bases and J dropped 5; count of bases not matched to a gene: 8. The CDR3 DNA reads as TGTGCCAGTAGTCAGTGGCAGGGGGCCGACGAGCAGTACTTC. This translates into CASSQWQGADEQYF.

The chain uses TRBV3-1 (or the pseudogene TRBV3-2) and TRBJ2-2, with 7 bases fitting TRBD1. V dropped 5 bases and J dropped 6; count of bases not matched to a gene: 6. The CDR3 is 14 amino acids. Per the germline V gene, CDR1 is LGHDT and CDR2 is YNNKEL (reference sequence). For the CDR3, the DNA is TGTGCCAGCAGCAGGGGGCCTGCGGCCGGGGAGCTGTTTTTT. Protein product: CASSRGPAAGELFF.

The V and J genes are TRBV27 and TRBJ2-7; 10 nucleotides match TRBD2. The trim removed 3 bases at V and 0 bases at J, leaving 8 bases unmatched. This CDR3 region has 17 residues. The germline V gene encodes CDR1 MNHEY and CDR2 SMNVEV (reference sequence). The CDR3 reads CASSLASGGLLSYEQYF. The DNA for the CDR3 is TGTGCCAGCAGTTTGGCTAGCGGGGGCCTGCTCTCCTACGAGCAGTACTTC.

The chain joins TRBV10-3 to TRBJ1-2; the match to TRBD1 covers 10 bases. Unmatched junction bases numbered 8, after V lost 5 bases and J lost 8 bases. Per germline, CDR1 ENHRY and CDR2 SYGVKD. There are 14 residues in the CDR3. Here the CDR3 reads CAISKTGTGEGYTF. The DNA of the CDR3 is TGTGCCATCAGTAAAACCGGGACAGGGGAGGGCTACACCTTC.

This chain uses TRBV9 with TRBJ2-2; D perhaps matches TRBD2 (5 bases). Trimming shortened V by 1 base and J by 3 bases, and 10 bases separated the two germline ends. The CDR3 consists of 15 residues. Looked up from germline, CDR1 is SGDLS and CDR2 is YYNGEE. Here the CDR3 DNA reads TGTGCCAGCAGCGTACACCGGGGAGACACCGGGGAGCTGTTTTTT. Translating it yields CASSVHRGDTGELFF.

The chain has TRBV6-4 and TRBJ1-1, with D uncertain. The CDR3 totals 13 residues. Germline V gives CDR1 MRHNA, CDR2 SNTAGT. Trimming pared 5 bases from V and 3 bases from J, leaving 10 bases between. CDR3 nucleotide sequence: TGTGCCAGCAGTAACACAATGGACACTGAAGCTTTCTTT. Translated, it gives CASSNTMDTEAFF.

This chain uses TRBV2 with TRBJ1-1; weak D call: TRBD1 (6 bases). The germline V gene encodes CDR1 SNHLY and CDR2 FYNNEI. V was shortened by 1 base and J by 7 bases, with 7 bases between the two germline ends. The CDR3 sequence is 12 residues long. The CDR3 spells CASSEGGHEAFF. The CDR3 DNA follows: TGTGCCAGCAGTGAAGGGGGGCATGAAGCTTTCTTT.

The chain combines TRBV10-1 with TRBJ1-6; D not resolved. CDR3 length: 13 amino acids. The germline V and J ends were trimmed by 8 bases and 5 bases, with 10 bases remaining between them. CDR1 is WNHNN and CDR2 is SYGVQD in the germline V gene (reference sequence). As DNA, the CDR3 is TGCGCCAGCGGGCCAGAAAATAATTCACCCCTCCACTTT. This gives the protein CASGPENNSPLHF.

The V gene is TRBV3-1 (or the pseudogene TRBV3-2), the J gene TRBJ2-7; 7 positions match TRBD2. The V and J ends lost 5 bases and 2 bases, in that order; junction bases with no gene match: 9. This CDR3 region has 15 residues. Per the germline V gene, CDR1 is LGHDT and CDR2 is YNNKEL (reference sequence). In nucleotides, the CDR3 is TGTGCCAGCAGCTGGGGACTACTCCTACCCTACGAGCAGTACTTC. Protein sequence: CASSWGLLLPYEQYF.

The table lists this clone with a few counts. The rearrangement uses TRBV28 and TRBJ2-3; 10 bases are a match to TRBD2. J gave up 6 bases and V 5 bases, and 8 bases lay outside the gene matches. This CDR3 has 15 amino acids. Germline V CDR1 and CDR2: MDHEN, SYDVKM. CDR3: CASSQSGGAVDTQYF. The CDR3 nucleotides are TGTGCCAGCAGTCAAAGCGGGGGGGCGGTTGATACGCAGTATTTT.

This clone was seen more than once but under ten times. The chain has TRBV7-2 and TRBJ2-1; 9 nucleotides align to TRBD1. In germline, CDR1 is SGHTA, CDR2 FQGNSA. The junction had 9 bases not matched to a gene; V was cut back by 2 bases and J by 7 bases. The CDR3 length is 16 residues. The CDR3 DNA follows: TGTGCCAGCAGCTTACCGGGACAGGGACTAAGGAATGAGCAGTTCTTC. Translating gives CASSLPGQGLRNEQFF.

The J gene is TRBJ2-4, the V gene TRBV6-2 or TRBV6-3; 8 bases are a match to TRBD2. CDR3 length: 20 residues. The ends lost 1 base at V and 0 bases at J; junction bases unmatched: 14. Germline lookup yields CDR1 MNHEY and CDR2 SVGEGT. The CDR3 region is CASSYLTARGGSLAKNIQYF. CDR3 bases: TGTGCCAGCAGTTACTTAACGGCCCGGGGGGGCTCCCTAGCCAAAAACATTCAGTACTTC.

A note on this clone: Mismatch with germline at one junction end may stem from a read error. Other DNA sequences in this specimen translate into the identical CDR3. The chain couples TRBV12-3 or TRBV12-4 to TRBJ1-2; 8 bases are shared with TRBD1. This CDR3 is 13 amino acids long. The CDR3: CASSLGQGYGYTF. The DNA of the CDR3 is TGTGCCAGCAGCTTAGGACAGGGATATGGCTACACCTTC.

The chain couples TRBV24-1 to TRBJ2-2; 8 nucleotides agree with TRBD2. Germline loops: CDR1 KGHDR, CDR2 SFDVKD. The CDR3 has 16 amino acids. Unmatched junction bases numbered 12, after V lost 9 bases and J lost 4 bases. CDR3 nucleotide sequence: TGTGCCACCTCCCAAAGCGGGGGACCGGGCACCGGGGAGCTGTTTTTT. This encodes CATSQSGGPGTGELFF.

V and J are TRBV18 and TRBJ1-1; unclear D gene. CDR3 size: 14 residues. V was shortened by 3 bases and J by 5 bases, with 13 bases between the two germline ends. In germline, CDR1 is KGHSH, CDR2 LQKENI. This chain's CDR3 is CASSPTYLGTEAFF. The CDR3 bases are TGTGCCAGCTCACCGACCTATCTCGGGACTGAAGCTTTCTTT.

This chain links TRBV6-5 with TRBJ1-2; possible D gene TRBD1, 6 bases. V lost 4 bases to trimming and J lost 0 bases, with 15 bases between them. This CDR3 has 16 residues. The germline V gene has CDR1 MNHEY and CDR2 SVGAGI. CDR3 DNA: TGTGCCAGCAGTTCCTCAGGGGACTCCCCTAACTATGGCTACACCTTC. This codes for CASSSSGDSPNYGYTF.

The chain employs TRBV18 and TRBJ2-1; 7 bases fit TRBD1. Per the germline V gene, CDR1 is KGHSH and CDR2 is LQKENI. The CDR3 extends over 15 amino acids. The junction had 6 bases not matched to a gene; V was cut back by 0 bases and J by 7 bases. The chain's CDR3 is CASSPPATGRNEQFF. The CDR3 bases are TGTGCCAGCTCACCACCGGCGACAGGGAGAAATGAGCAGTTCTTC.

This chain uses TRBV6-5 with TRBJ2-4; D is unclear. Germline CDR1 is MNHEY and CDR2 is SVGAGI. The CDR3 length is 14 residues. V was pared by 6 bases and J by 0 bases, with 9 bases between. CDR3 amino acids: CASRLGLAKNIQYF. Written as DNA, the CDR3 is TGTGCCAGCAGGCTGGGCTTAGCCAAAAACATTCAGTACTTC.

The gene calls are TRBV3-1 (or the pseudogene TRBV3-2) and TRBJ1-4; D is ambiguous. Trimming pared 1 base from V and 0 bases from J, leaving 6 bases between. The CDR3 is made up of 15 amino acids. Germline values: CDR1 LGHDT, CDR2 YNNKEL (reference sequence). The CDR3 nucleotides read TGTGCCAGCAGCCAAGTGTTCGCAACTAATGAAAAACTGTTTTTT. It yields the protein CASSQVFATNEKLFF.

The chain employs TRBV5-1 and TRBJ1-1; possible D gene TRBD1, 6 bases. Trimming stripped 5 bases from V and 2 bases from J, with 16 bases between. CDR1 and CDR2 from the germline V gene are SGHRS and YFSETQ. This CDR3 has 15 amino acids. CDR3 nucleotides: TGCGCCAGCAGACCACCAGGGGTCAGTAACACTGAAGCTTTCTTT. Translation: CASRPPGVSNTEAFF.

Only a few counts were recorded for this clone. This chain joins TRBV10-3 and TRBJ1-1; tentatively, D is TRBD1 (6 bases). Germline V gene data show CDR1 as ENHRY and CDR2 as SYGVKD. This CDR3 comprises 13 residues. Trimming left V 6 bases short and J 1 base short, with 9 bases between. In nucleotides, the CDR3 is TGTGCCATCAGCGTACAGGGGAACACTGAAGCTTTCTTT. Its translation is CAISVQGNTEAFF.

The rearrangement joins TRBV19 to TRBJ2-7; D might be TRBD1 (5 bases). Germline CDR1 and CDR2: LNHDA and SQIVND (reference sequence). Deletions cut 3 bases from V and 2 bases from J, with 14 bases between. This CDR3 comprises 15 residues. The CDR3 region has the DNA TGTGCCAGTAGTATCCTCCCCCAGGGCCCCTACGAGCAGTACTTC. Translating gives CASSILPQGPYEQYF.

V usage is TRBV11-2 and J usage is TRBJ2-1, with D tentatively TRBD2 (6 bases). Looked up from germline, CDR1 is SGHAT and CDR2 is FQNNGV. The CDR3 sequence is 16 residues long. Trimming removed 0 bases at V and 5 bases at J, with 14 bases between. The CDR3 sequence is CASSLDRAGRNNEQFF. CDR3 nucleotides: TGTGCCAGCAGCTTAGATCGGGCAGGGAGGAACAATGAGCAGTTCTTC.